The text below deals with one TCR beta chain. The antigen is undetermined. V was pared by 8 bases and J by 1 base, with 11 bases between. Germline values: CDR1 ENHRY, CDR2 SYGVKD. The CDR3 has 13 amino acids. The data were taken from a study of T cell repertoires in ileal Crohn's disease. Study-level information: Thiopurines (around eleven) or anti-TNF agents (approximately 19) were given postoperatively to about half.

Whole-study findings and limits: Endoscopic recurrence occurred in every patient whose clonality exceeded 26.8%.

The assay was immunoSEQ multiplex PCR, and TCRdb's table has in-frame clones only and misses some. The sample carries 15,000 or so clones, approximately 84% recorded once. The time point is: neoterminal ileum biopsy at postoperative endoscopy, about 6 months after surgery. Patients were adults with ileal or ileocolonic Crohn's disease needing resection. The sample consisted of ileal tissue. This receptor was obtained from an adult with Crohn's disease. The V and J genes are TRBV10-3 and TRBJ1-1; tentative D call: TRBD1 (6 bases). CDR3 region: CAIGGQRNTEAFF. The CDR3 DNA reads TGTGCCATCGGCGGACAGAGGAACACTGAAGCTTTCTTT.